Sequencing of this TCR beta chain was carried out in a study of blood T cells in healthy people across ages. Germline loops: CDR1 SGHVS, CDR2 FQNEAQ. The CDR3 runs to 16 residues. Trimming removed 5 bases from V and 2 bases from J; junction bases left unmatched: 10. With a J-beta primer mix and a sample-barcoded 5' primer, a second PCR ran about 6 to 11 cycles. MiXCR, run by TCRdb on the 5' RACE reads, gives a single entry per CDR3 protein. The sample has just under 550,000 distinct CDR3 sequences, about 24% seen once. Overall study results and limits: The long-lived group displayed more naive CD4+ cells, plus higher diversity, than the aged donors did.

On this clonotype: Antigen unknown.

This sample also belongs to another study, concerning T cells of mothers and their children. In that study: Among related mother-child pairs, overlap was slightly higher than in unrelated pairs, though not significantly.

This TCR was sampled from a boy between 10 and 17 years old in good health. The chain couples TRBV7-8 to TRBJ2-7, with 9 nucleotides matching TRBD1. Sequenced material: blood. CDR3 loop: CASSAPTDRGPYEQYF. The DNA of the CDR3 is TGTGCCAGCAGCGCCCCGACGGACAGGGGACCCTACGAGCAGTACTTC.